These 3 T cell receptor beta chains came from one sample sequenced in a study of blood T cell repertoires in COVID-19. The protocol was immunoSEQ multiplex PCR, while the TCRdb copy is restricted to in-frame clones and leaves out a portion. The table records roughly 700,000 clones, 75% to 90% of them present only once. The sequenced sample consisted of peripheral blood. Receptor source: a woman under 30 with acute or convalescent COVID-19.

The J gene is TRBJ1-4, the V gene TRBV4-1; TRBD1 matches at 10 bases. This CDR3 has 16 amino acids. Germline V gene sequence: CDR1 MGHRA, CDR2 YSYEKL. The J segment lost 9 bases and the V segment lost 0 bases, leaving 7 bases of the junction unmatched. The CDR3 DNA follows: TGCGCCAGCAGCCAAGACCGAAGACAGGGGGCACAAAAACTGTTTTTT. As protein: CASSQDRRQGAQKLFF.

V and J are TRBV6-5 and TRBJ2-7; tentatively, D is TRBD2 (5 bases). Deletions cut 6 bases from V and 2 bases from J, with 14 bases between. Germline V gene sequence: CDR1 MNHEY, CDR2 SVGAGI. The CDR3 length is 14 residues. Here the CDR3 reads CASRTHGVAYEQYF. The CDR3 DNA reads TGTGCCAGCAGGACCCACGGGGTAGCCTACGAGCAGTACTTC.

This chain connects TRBV7-6 to TRBJ1-4, with D hard to call. The V end was cut by 7 bases, the J end by 8 bases, with 14 bases between. From germline, CDR1 is SGHVS and CDR2 FNYEAQ. The CDR3 has 13 amino acids. CDR3 nucleotides: TGTGCCAGCACGTTGGGAGGACCCGAAAAACTGTTTTTT. As protein: CASTLGGPEKLFF.